The T cell receptor beta chain described here comes from a study of blood T cell repertoires in COVID-19. Study details: Acute and convalescent COVID-19 specimens originated in the United States, Italy and Spain. Sample material is recorded as cDNA or gDNA derived from T cells, B-cell-depleted T cells, or PBMCs.

In the original analysis: Reference gene primers were amplified, and this amplification served to estimate nucleated cell counts. The table came from immunoSEQ multiplex PCR; TCRdb's copy has only in-frame clones and leaves some out. The V and J calls and clone size come from that table; D and trimming were worked out from the DNA. The table includes 300,000 to 400,000 clones, around 91% detected once. The CDR3 has 16 amino acids. Trimming took 0 bases from V and 7 from J, leaving 13 bases between them. Germline V gene sequence: CDR1 LGHNA, CDR2 YSLEER. The sample holds a few counts of this clone. The sample was peripheral blood. This chain connects TRBV4-3 to TRBJ1-6, with D tentatively TRBD1 (5 bases). The TCR comes from a woman younger than 30 who had recovered from COVID-19. CDR3 loop: CASSQDLQGRNSPLHF. The CDR3 nucleotides read TGCGCCAGCAGCCAAGATCTCCAGGGTCGAAATTCACCCCTCCACTTT.